The entry below describes one T cell receptor (beta chain). What it recognizes is unknown. A much larger clone lies one base from this, so it may be a read error. This specimen comes from a study of regulatory T cells in long-lasting Graves disease. About the research overall: Patients met the persistent Graves' disease definition after over 5 years of antithyroid drugs with positive TSH receptor antibodies.

General study results and limits: Less diverse TCR repertoires were seen in persistent Graves' patients than in newly diagnosed ones. More public clonotypes were shared by persistent patients (about 3,000) than by new patients (around 990).

The germline V gene has CDR1 PRHDT and CDR2 FYEKMQ (reference sequence). The CDR3 is made up of 15 amino acids. Described time point: persistent/refractory GD, antithyroid drugs over 5 years with positive TRAb. Construction of the TCR library relied on RNA isolated from PBMCs. Through Arm-PCR of CDR3 regions and iRepertoire HTBI primers, TCR beta libraries were built. TCRdb called the multiplex PCR reads again in MiXCR, with one record for every CDR3 protein. This table holds a few hundred thousand distinct CDR3 sequences, roughly 23% found once. V and J are TRBV13 and TRBJ2-7; 8 nucleotides agree with TRBD2. Sequencing used peripheral blood mononuclear cells (PBMCs), obtained when the disease was refractory, from a patient treated with antithyroid drugs. The clonotype comes from a woman aged 40 to 50 with Graves disease. The CDR3 reads CVSSAGTSRFPEQYF. The CDR3 coding sequence is TGTGTCAGCAGCGCCGGGACTAGTCGTTTCCCCGAGCAGTACTTC.